The following is a T cell receptor (beta chain) sequence with its context. This entry is derived from a study of blood T cell repertoires in COVID-19. Looking at the study overall: Material from acute and convalescent COVID-19 was sourced from the United States, Italy and Spain.

Profiling relied on immunoSEQ multiplex PCR, and the TCRdb table lists in-frame clones only, not all of them. The sample includes roughly 220,000 clones, around 84% of them seen just once. Per the germline V gene, CDR1 is MDHEN and CDR2 is SYDVKM. CDR3 size: 16 residues. After removal of 6 bases from V and 1 base from J, the junction contained 5 bases not matched to a gene. This sequence originates from a man aged 25 to 40 with active or convalescent COVID-19. Sample: peripheral blood. The chain employs TRBV28 and TRBJ1-5; TRBD1 aligns across 11 bases. The CDR3 nucleotides read TGTGCCAGCAGAAGGACAGGGGGCGCGAGCAATCAGCCCCAGCATTTT. It specifies CASRRTGGASNQPQHF.